The 15 T cell receptor beta chains listed next were all sequenced from one sample in a study of blood T cell repertoires in COVID-19. Libraries were prepared by immunoSEQ multiplex PCR; TCRdb keeps only in-frame clonotypes and omits some of them. Of under 200,000 clones listed, approximately 86% are singletons. Sample: peripheral blood. Source of these receptors: a man aged 18 to 35 with acute or convalescent COVID-19.

This clone came up a few times. The chain carries TRBV28 and TRBJ2-1; 7 bases agree with TRBD1. This CDR3 region has 14 residues. V shed 6 bases, J shed 10 bases, and the junction held 12 bases outside the gene matches. Germline CDR1 reads MDHEN; CDR2 reads SYDVKM. The CDR3 reads CASSLANRGWEQFF. The CDR3 DNA sequence: TGTGCCAGCAGCTTAGCTAACAGGGGATGGGAGCAGTTCTTC.

The count of this clone is one. The gene calls are TRBV6-1 and TRBJ1-2; D not resolved. Trimming removed 0 bases at V and 4 bases at J, with 15 bases between. Germline V gene sequence: CDR1 MNHNS, CDR2 SASEGT. The CDR3 is 16 residues long. The CDR3 here is CASSEASGGFGYGYTF. Written as DNA, the CDR3 is TGTGCCAGCAGTGAAGCTTCGGGAGGGTTTGGCTATGGCTACACCTTC.

The chain joins TRBV19 to TRBJ1-6; D is unclear. The CDR3 runs to 13 residues. The germline gives CDR1 LNHDA, CDR2 SQIVND (reference sequence). Trimming cost V 3 bases and J 7 bases, with 7 bases left between them. As DNA, the CDR3 is TGTGCCAGTAGTATTCGCGGGAATTCACCCCTCCACTTT. It codes for CASSIRGNSPLHF.

The rearrangement links TRBV9 to TRBJ1-4; 7 nucleotides match TRBD1. The germline CDR1 and CDR2 sequences are SGDLS and YYNGEE. The V and J ends lost 3 bases and 1 base, in that order; junction bases with no gene match: 3. The CDR3 runs 15 residues. This CDR3 reads CASSEGALTNEKLFF. The CDR3 DNA follows: TGTGCCAGCAGCGAGGGGGCATTAACTAATGAAAAACTGTTTTTT.

This chain connects TRBV7-2 to TRBJ2-1; TRBD2 might be the D (5 bases). This CDR3 has 14 residues. Trimming cost V 3 bases and J 6 bases, with 12 bases left between them. Germline V gene lookup returns CDR1 SGHTA and CDR2 FQGNSA. CDR3 coding DNA: TGTGCCAGCAGCTTGCCAACTAGTCGCAATGAGCAGTTCTTC. It is translated as CASSLPTSRNEQFF.

This clone was counted between two and nine times. This chain joins TRBV9 and TRBJ1-6; D unclear. The V end was cut by 0 bases, the J end by 0 bases, with 4 bases between. The CDR3 is 15 amino acids. Looked up from germline, CDR1 is SGDLS and CDR2 is YYNGEE. CDR3 bases: TGTGCCAGCAGCGTAGGGAGCTCCTATAATTCACCCCTCCACTTT. Translation gives CASSVGSSYNSPLHF.

This sequence joins TRBV30 and TRBJ1-1; 7 bases match TRBD1. J lost 0 bases, V lost 2 bases, and 9 bases had no gene match. Germline values: CDR1 GTSNPN, CDR2 SVGIG (reference sequence). The CDR3 consists of 16 residues. In nucleotides, the CDR3 is TGTGCCTGGAGTAAGACAGGGCGTTACATGAACACTGAAGCTTTCTTT. This gives the protein CAWSKTGRYMNTEAFF.

The chain joins TRBV30 to TRBJ1-3; D is undetermined. The CDR3 is 14 amino acids. Germline V gene data show CDR1 as GTSNPN and CDR2 as SVGIG (reference sequence). V dropped 4 bases and J dropped 1 base, with 11 bases sitting between them. CDR3 nucleotide sequence: TGTGCCTGGACAAAACTCGGGTCTGGAAACACCATATATTTT. Its translation is CAWTKLGSGNTIYF.

The chain couples TRBV7-8 to TRBJ1-4; 7 nucleotides agree with TRBD1. Germline assignment: CDR1 SGHVS and CDR2 FQNEAQ. This CDR3 contains 15 residues. J lost 4 bases, V lost 5 bases, and 7 bases had no gene match. The DNA for the CDR3 is TGTGCCAGCAGCAAGACGGACAGGTTTAATGAAAAACTGTTTTTT. Translation: CASSKTDRFNEKLFF.

J is TRBJ1-4 and V is TRBV30; D uncertain. This CDR3 is built from 13 residues. Trimming took 2 bases from V and 8 from J, leaving 12 bases between them. Germline V lookup: CDR1 GTSNPN, CDR2 SVGIG (reference sequence). The CDR3 sequence: CAWSTRGMEKLFF. The CDR3 nucleotides are TGTGCCTGGAGTACCCGGGGTATGGAAAAACTGTTTTTT.

The CDR3 sequence is CASSKRTGGGTDTQYF. The DNA of the CDR3 is TGTGCCAGTAGTAAACGGACAGGGGGTGGTACAGATACGCAGTATTTT. The chain links TRBV19 to TRBJ2-3, with 10 bases matching TRBD1. The CDR3 consists of 16 residues. V was pared by 4 bases and J by 3 bases, with 7 bases of the junction left unmatched. Germline V gene data show CDR1 as LNHDA and CDR2 as SQIVND (reference sequence).

The rearrangement uses TRBV7-9 and TRBJ2-1, with a possible D match to TRBD2 (6 bases). The CDR3 runs to 15 residues. V gave up 5 bases and J gave up 6 bases, with 17 bases separating them. Germline-derived CDR1 and CDR2 are SEHNR and FQNEAQ (reference sequence). CDR3 loop: CASSTRRGRVNEQFF. CDR3 DNA: TGTGCCAGCAGCACCCGGAGGGGCCGGGTCAATGAGCAGTTCTTC.

The chain employs TRBV7-9 and TRBJ2-4; D may be TRBD2 (5 bases). The CDR3 is 14 residues long. Germline V gene lookup returns CDR1 SEHNR and CDR2 FQNEAQ (reference sequence). V was shortened by 4 bases and J by 1 base, with 8 bases between the two germline ends. DNA for the CDR3: TGTGCCAGCAGCTACACTAGGGCCAAAAACATTCAGTACTTC. Translating gives CASSYTRAKNIQYF. Filled out from reference TRBV7-9 and TRBJ2-4, the complete variable domain reads DTGVSQNPRHKITKRGQNVTFRCDPISEHNRLYWYRQTLGQGPEFLTYFQNEAQLEKSRLLSDRFSAERPKGSFSTLEIQRTEQGDSAMYLCASSYTRAKNIQYFGAGTRLSVL.

The rearrangement uses TRBV14 and TRBJ1-2; D gene unclear. Trimming shortened V by 0 bases and J by 1 base, and 6 bases separated the two germline ends. This CDR3 is built from 14 residues. Per the germline V gene, CDR1 is SGHDN and CDR2 is FVKESK. The CDR3 here is CASSQDRSNYGYTF. DNA for the CDR3: TGTGCCAGCAGCCAAGATCGGAGTAACTATGGCTACACCTTC.

The gene calls are TRBV5-3 and TRBJ1-2; unclear D gene. TRBV5-3 is an ORF; its function is uncertain. Deletions cut 9 bases from V and 3 bases from J, with 18 bases between. This CDR3 has 14 amino acids. The CDR3 DNA follows: TGTGCCAACGGCCGCAGGCCCAAATACTATGGCTACACCTTC. Amino acids: CANGRRPKYYGYTF.